These 24 T cell receptor beta chains originate from one sample sequenced in a study of T-cell reconstitution after alpha-beta-depleted transplantation in children. Unique molecular identifiers were used to barcode this TCRbeta library. Each CDR3 protein gets one entry after TCRdb re-called the PCR reads with MiXCR. The sample records fewer than 750,000 distinct CDR3 sequences, 25% to 30% being singletons. The sequencing used PBMCs, collected before TCRalphabeta/CD19-depleted stem cell transplant. Source of these receptors: a boy younger than two with Wiskott-Aldrich syndrome, due to receive a stem cell transplant.

This clonotype was detected only a few times. The V gene is TRBV5-1, the J gene TRBJ2-3; 12 nucleotides match TRBD2. J gave up 2 bases and V 3 bases, and 7 bases lay outside the gene matches. This CDR3 has 17 amino acids. CDR1 and CDR2 from the germline V gene are SGHRS and YFSETQ. The CDR3 DNA follows: TGCGCCAGCAGCTCACGGACTAGCGGGACTTACACAGATACGCAGTATTTT. This translates into CASSSRTSGTYTDTQYF.

The chain is built from TRBV7-8 and TRBJ2-7; D is unclear. Germline-derived CDR1 and CDR2 are SGHVS and FQNEAQ. Trimming left V 5 bases short and J 0 bases short, with 11 bases between. The CDR3 has 14 residues. CDR3 in DNA: TGTGCCAGCAGCCATAGGACGGCCTCCTACGAGCAGTACTTC. Its translation: CASSHRTASYEQYF.

This clonotype has a handful of counts. The chain couples TRBV29-1 to TRBJ2-1; 7 bases line up with TRBD2. The trim removed 1 base at V and 2 bases at J, leaving 8 bases unmatched. This CDR3 is 16 amino acids long. The germline V gene has CDR1 SQVTM and CDR2 ANQGSEA. CDR3 residues: CSVEGSKRGAYNEQFF. CDR3 in DNA: TGCAGCGTTGAAGGGAGTAAGCGGGGAGCCTACAATGAGCAGTTCTTC.

This clonotype was seen a single time. CDR3: CASRLSGTYEQYF. The DNA for the CDR3 is TGTGCCAGCAGACTCTCGGGAACCTACGAGCAGTACTTC. The chain combines TRBV12-3 or TRBV12-4 with TRBJ2-7; tentatively, D is TRBD2 (5 bases). The ends were cut back, 6 bases at V and 2 bases at J, with 11 bases in the middle. The CDR3 runs 13 residues.

This clonotype turned up a few times. The V gene is TRBV20-1, the J gene TRBJ2-1, with D perhaps assigned TRBD1 or TRBD2 (5 bases each). This CDR3 is 13 amino acids long. V was pared by 2 bases and J by 7 bases, with 12 bases between. Germline CDR1 is DFQATT and CDR2 is SNEGSKA (reference sequence). CDR3 in DNA: TGCAGTGCTAGACCCGGGACGGTTAATGAGCAGTTCTTC. Amino acids: CSARPGTVNEQFF.

This clonotype turned up a few times. J is TRBJ2-1 and V is TRBV4-1; D might be TRBD1 or TRBD2, each matching 6 bases. V was trimmed by 5 bases and J by 0 bases, leaving 11 bases between them. CDR3 size: 15 residues. Germline CDR1 MGHRA, CDR2 YSYEKL. CDR3 in DNA: TGCGCCAGCAGCAGACTAGGGGGCTCCTACAATGAGCAGTTCTTC. Encoded protein: CASSRLGGSYNEQFF.

This clonotype was seen a handful of times. The chain couples TRBV9 to TRBJ2-1; 13 bases map to TRBD2. Germline V CDR1 and CDR2: SGDLS, YYNGEE. The CDR3 runs to 16 residues. With 2 bases clipped from V and 8 bases from J, the junction kept 7 bases outside the gene matches. CDR3 bases: TGTGCCAGCAGCGTCCGACTAGCGGGAGGAGGGGATGAGCAGTTCTTC. It encodes CASSVRLAGGGDEQFF.

This clonotype showed up just once. The chain is built from TRBV2 and TRBJ2-1; TRBD1 matches at 8 bases. The CDR3 consists of 13 residues. Germline V gene lookup returns CDR1 SNHLY and CDR2 FYNNEI. With 11 bases clipped from V and 6 bases from J, the junction kept 9 bases outside the gene matches. The chain's CDR3 is CAGRTGPVNEQFF. The CDR3 DNA follows: TGTGCCGGAAGGACAGGGCCGGTCAATGAGCAGTTCTTC. The complete variable domain, with remaining parts taken from reference TRBV2 and TRBJ2-1, reads EPEVTQTPSHQVTQMGQEVILRCVPISNHLYFYWYRQILGQKVEFLVSFYNNEISEKSEIFDDQFSVERPDGSNFTLKIRSTKLEDSAMYFCAGRTGPVNEQFFGPGTRLTVL.

This sequence joins TRBV20-1 and TRBJ1-3; D ambiguous. Germline values: CDR1 DFQATT, CDR2 SNEGSKA (reference sequence). The V end was cut by 1 base, the J end by 0 bases, with 13 bases between. The CDR3 covers 16 residues. This CDR3 is CSARGPQTSSGNTIYF. The CDR3 DNA follows: TGCAGTGCTAGAGGGCCACAGACAAGCTCTGGAAACACCATATATTTT.

This chain joins TRBV20-1 and TRBJ2-1; no reliable D call. V lost 3 bases and J lost 3, with 12 bases in between. The CDR3 loop spans 14 amino acids. CDR1 and CDR2 from the germline V gene are DFQATT and SNEGSKA (reference sequence). The CDR3 coding sequence is TGCAGTGCTAGTGGTCCCCGGCGCTACAATGAGCAGTTCTTC. Translated, it gives CSASGPRRYNEQFF.

This clonotype was seen only a few times. The rearrangement joins TRBV5-5 to TRBJ1-1; possible D gene TRBD1, 5 bases. Germline lookup yields CDR1 SGHKS and CDR2 YYEKEE (reference sequence). This CDR3 spans 15 amino acids. Trimming pared 1 base from V and 5 bases from J, leaving 15 bases between. This chain's CDR3 is CASSLLWQGGTEAFF. CDR3 nucleotides: TGTGCCAGCAGCTTGCTGTGGCAGGGAGGAACTGAAGCTTTCTTT.

This clonotype was observed a few times. J is TRBJ2-1 and V is TRBV28, with D perhaps TRBD2 (6 bases). The CDR3 consists of 15 residues. V was shortened by 4 bases and J by 1 base, with 11 bases between the two germline ends. Germline values: CDR1 MDHEN, CDR2 SYDVKM. CDR3 nucleotides: TGTGCCAGCAGTTCTCTCGGGAGTTCCTACAATGAGCAGTTCTTC. Protein: CASSSLGSSYNEQFF.

The CDR3: CASSATSGVSNEQFF. The CDR3 coding sequence is TGTGCCAGCAGCGCGACTAGCGGGGTCTCCAATGAGCAGTTCTTC. The J gene is TRBJ2-1, the V gene TRBV9; 11 nucleotides line up with TRBD2. The V and J ends lost 3 bases and 6 bases, in that order; junction bases with no gene match: 5. The germline CDR1 and CDR2 sequences are SGDLS and YYNGEE. The CDR3 has 15 residues.

The rearrangement uses TRBV14 and TRBJ2-1; TRBD1 matches at 7 bases. CDR3 length: 13 residues. Losses at the gene ends were 4 bases for V and 9 bases for J; bases not matched to a gene: 6. In germline, CDR1 is SGHDN, CDR2 FVKESK. The CDR3 DNA reads TGTGCCAGCAGCCTAAAGGGGGCGGGTGAGCAGTTCTTC. The encoded protein is CASSLKGAGEQFF.

This clonotype showed up just a few times. This chain joins TRBV30 and TRBJ2-3; 10 bases line up with TRBD2. CDR3 length: 16 residues. With 3 bases clipped from V and 0 bases from J, the junction kept 6 bases outside the gene matches. From germline, CDR1 is GTSNPN and CDR2 SVGIG (reference sequence). The CDR3 DNA reads TGTGCCTGGAGCCCGGTTAGCGGGAGGAGCACAGATACGCAGTATTTT. Encoded protein: CAWSPVSGRSTDTQYF.

In its sample, this clonotype was seen a few times. The V gene is TRBV6-1, the J gene TRBJ1-6, with 9 positions matching TRBD1. The germline CDR1 and CDR2 sequences are MNHNS and SASEGT. Germline trimming cut 6 bases from V and 11 bases from J; bases unmatched to any gene: 8. The CDR3 extends over 14 amino acids. CDR3 DNA sequence: TGTGCCAGCAGGATACAGGGGGCCGATCCACCCCTCCACTTT. Residues: CASRIQGADPPLHF.

The rearrangement uses TRBV11-2 and TRBJ2-7; D is unclear. CDR3 size: 11 residues. V lost 3 bases and J lost 3, with 3 bases in between. Germline assignment: CDR1 SGHAT and CDR2 FQNNGV. The CDR3, as DNA: TGTGCCAGCAGCTTGCACTACGAGCAGTACTTC. It codes for CASSLHYEQYF.

The chain employs TRBV20-1 and TRBJ2-7; 8 bases are a match to TRBD2. CDR1 and CDR2 from the germline V gene are DFQATT and SNEGSKA (reference sequence). Losses at the gene ends were 4 bases for V and 3 bases for J; bases not matched to a gene: 5. CDR3 length: 13 amino acids. The CDR3, as DNA: TGCAGTGCTATCGCGGGACTAGACTACGAGCAGTACTTC. This codes for CSAIAGLDYEQYF.

This clonotype has a handful of counts. The chain recombines TRBV5-1 with TRBJ2-3, with 10 bases that match TRBD2. Per germline, CDR1 SGHRS and CDR2 YFSETQ. The CDR3 sequence is 16 residues long. V lost 4 bases and J lost 5; bases outside the gene matches: 10. The CDR3 here is CASSAKTSGLGDTQYF. The CDR3 DNA is TGCGCCAGCAGCGCCAAGACTAGCGGGTTGGGAGATACGCAGTATTTT.

This clonotype turned up a few times. V usage is TRBV5-1 and J usage is TRBJ2-7, with 11 bases aligning to TRBD1. The CDR3 is 15 residues long. Germline CDR1 SGHRS, CDR2 YFSETQ. The V gene end was trimmed by 4 bases and the J gene end by 6 bases; junction bases not matched to a gene: 9. DNA for the CDR3: TGCGCCAGCAGCGGTGGACAGGGGGCTTATCGCGAGCAGTACTTC. It yields the protein CASSGGQGAYREQYF.

The rearrangement links TRBV2 to TRBJ2-1; 8 nucleotides agree with TRBD2. The CDR3 has 15 amino acids. V dropped 5 bases and J dropped 8; count of bases not matched to a gene: 11. Germline V gene sequence: CDR1 SNHLY, CDR2 FYNNEI. This chain's CDR3 is CASSPTSGSTHEQFF. In DNA form, the CDR3 reads TGTGCCAGCAGTCCAACGAGCGGGAGTACCCATGAGCAGTTCTTC.

The genes are TRBV4-2 and TRBJ1-1; D unresolved. CDR1 and CDR2 (germline): LGHNA, YNFKEQ. This CDR3 is 16 amino acids long. Deletions cut 3 bases from V and 0 bases from J, with 14 bases between. CDR3 sequence reads: CASSHARREMNTEAFF. Here the CDR3 DNA reads TGTGCCAGCAGCCATGCCCGAAGGGAGATGAACACTGAAGCTTTCTTT.

J is TRBJ2-1 and V is TRBV6-1; 12 nucleotides line up with TRBD2. The CDR3 loop spans 16 amino acids. The V gene end was trimmed by 4 bases and the J gene end by 2 bases; junction bases not matched to a gene: 3. Per germline, CDR1 MNHNS and CDR2 SASEGT. CDR3 DNA: TGTGCCAGCAGTGGACTAGCGGGAGCCCCCTACAATGAGCAGTTCTTC. Its protein is CASSGLAGAPYNEQFF.

This rearrangement joins TRBV4-1 to TRBJ2-1; TRBD2 matches at 11 bases. The CDR3 extends over 16 amino acids. Germline CDR1 is MGHRA and CDR2 is YSYEKL. V was pared by 6 bases and J by 4 bases, with 8 bases of the junction left unmatched. The CDR3 loop reads CASSQNLAGGYNEQFF. CDR3 sequence (DNA): TGCGCCAGCAGTCAAAATCTAGCGGGAGGTTACAATGAGCAGTTCTTC.